The 21 T cell receptor beta chains below were found in one sample sequenced in a study of T cells in Graves' hyperthyroidism and ophthalmopathy. TCR beta CDR3 sequences were amplified from RNA transcripts. The TCR CDR3 first-round RT-PCR relied on the HTBI primer set. TCRdb analysed the multiplex PCR reads with MiXCR anew, one entry per CDR3 protein. The table lists 600,000 or so distinct CDR3 sequences, roughly 50% of them singletons. The sample comprised peripheral blood or thyroid tissue (not recorded which). The origin of the receptors is a woman aged 18-30 years with Graves' hyperthyroidism.

CDR3 nucleotide sequence: TGTGCCAGCAGCTTCCTCTCTGGGACGGCTAATGAAAAACTGTTTTTT. It translates to CASSFLSGTANEKLFF. J is TRBJ1-4 and V is TRBV7-9; possibly TRBD1 for D (5 bases). Germline V CDR1 and CDR2: SEHNR, FQNEAQ (reference sequence). The germline V and J ends were trimmed by 3 bases and 3 bases, with 14 bases remaining between them. This CDR3 contains 16 residues.

Note on this clonotype: At one boundary the junction diverges from the germline segment, which might be a read error. The chain carries TRBV7-3 and TRBJ2-7; TRBD2 matches at 11 bases. The CDR3 is made up of 15 amino acids. Germline-derived CDR1 and CDR2 are SGHTA and FQGTGA. The CDR3 sequence: CASGLVLAGDYEQYF. The DNA for the CDR3 is TGTGCCAGCGGCTTAGTACTAGCGGGAGACTACGAGCAGTACTTC.

The CDR3 loop reads CASSLSVFTGELFF. The CDR3 nucleotides are TGTGCCAGCAGCTTATCTGTTTTTACCGGGGAGCTGTTTTTT. V usage is TRBV7-8 and J usage is TRBJ2-2; D not certain. CDR3 length: 14 residues. CDR1 SGHVS and CDR2 FQNEAQ come from the germline V gene. V was trimmed by 2 bases and J by 5 bases, leaving 9 bases between them.

This clonotype was counted ten times or more. The V and J genes are TRBV7-2 and TRBJ1-3; TRBD1 matches at 7 bases. The V and J ends lost 5 bases and 4 bases, in that order; junction bases with no gene match: 8. The germline gives CDR1 SGHTA, CDR2 FQGNSA. The CDR3 consists of 15 residues. CDR3 amino acids: CASSQEDRAGNTIYF. The CDR3 DNA follows: TGTGCCAGCAGCCAAGAAGACAGGGCAGGAAACACCATATATTTT.

The chain employs TRBV20-1 and TRBJ2-7; D is uncertain. The CDR3 covers 13 residues. With 1 base removed from V and 3 bases from J, the gap between germline ends came to 10 bases. Germline V gene sequence: CDR1 DFQATT, CDR2 SNEGSKA (reference sequence). Here the CDR3 reads CSARVMGYYEQYF. The CDR3 region has the DNA TGCAGTGCTAGAGTTATGGGATACTACGAGCAGTACTTC.

The gene calls are TRBV20-1 and TRBJ2-7; TRBD2 is a possible D gene (5 bases). From germline, CDR1 is DFQATT and CDR2 SNEGSKA (reference sequence). This CDR3 region has 12 residues. Trimming cost V 3 bases and J 5 bases, with 11 bases left between them. CDR3 DNA: TGCAGTGCTAGCCCGGGAAGGAACGAGCAGTACTTC. Its translation is CSASPGRNEQYF.

This clonotype was detected only a few times. The chain recombines TRBV10-3 with TRBJ1-6, with TRBD1 matching over 9 bases. The CDR3 spans 13 residues. Germline V CDR1 and CDR2: ENHRY, SYGVKD. J gave up 8 bases and V 10 bases, and 6 bases lay outside the gene matches. The CDR3 DNA sequence: TGTGCCAGCCAACAGGGGGCGCATTCACCCCTCCACTTT. Its translation is CASQQGAHSPLHF.

The chain links TRBV14 to TRBJ1-2; no reliable D call. V was cut by 3 bases and J by 7 bases, with 9 bases left in between. The CDR3 is 12 residues long. The germline V gene encodes CDR1 SGHDN and CDR2 FVKESK. CDR3 coding DNA: TGTGCCAGCAGCCAGGGGTTCAGTGGCTACACCTTC. Translation gives CASSQGFSGYTF. The whole variable domain, remainder taken from reference TRBV14 and TRBJ1-2, is EAGVTQFPSHSVIEKGQTVTLRCDPISGHDNLYWYRRVMGKEIKFLLHFVKESKQDESGMPNNRFLAERTGGTYSTLKVQPAELEDSGVYFCASSQGFSGYTFGSGTRLTVV.

The sample holds a few counts of this clonotype. The genes are TRBV7-2 and TRBJ2-7; possible D gene TRBD1, 5 bases. This CDR3 contains 13 residues. Germline-derived CDR1 and CDR2 are SGHTA and FQGNSA. With 2 bases removed from V and 7 bases from J, the gap between germline ends came to 12 bases. CDR3 sequence reads: CASSLMDNREQYF. CDR3 nucleotide sequence: TGTGCCAGCAGCTTAATGGACAACAGGGAGCAGTACTTC.

Turning to this clonotype: A much larger clone differs by one base, so this may be a read error. The rearrangement uses TRBV10-3 and TRBJ1-2, with unresolved D. There are 13 residues in the CDR3. Germline CDR1 ENHRY, CDR2 SYGVKD. V was trimmed by 6 bases and J by 4 bases, leaving 12 bases between them. CDR3 bases: TGTGCCATCAGCCAATCCCGAAGCTATGGCTACACCTTC. Encoded protein: CAISQSRSYGYTF.

This clonotype was observed many times. This chain uses TRBV24-1 with TRBJ1-2; TRBD1 matches at 7 bases. The CDR3 has 14 amino acids. V dropped 7 bases and J dropped 5; count of bases not matched to a gene: 9. The germline CDR1 and CDR2 sequences are KGHDR and SFDVKD. The CDR3 coding sequence is TGTGCCACCAGCCAAACAGGGGATGGTTATGGCTACACCTTC. This gives the protein CATSQTGDGYGYTF.

The chain is built from TRBV24-1 and TRBJ1-5, with 7 bases fitting TRBD1. V dropped 4 bases and J dropped 3; count of bases not matched to a gene: 11. The length of the CDR3 is 17 residues. The germline CDR1 and CDR2 sequences are KGHDR and SFDVKD. This chain's CDR3 is CATSENGDRVPNQPQHF. The CDR3, as DNA: TGTGCCACCAGTGAGAACGGAGACAGGGTCCCCAATCAGCCCCAGCATTTT.

This clonotype was counted ten times or more. CDR3 sequence: CASSIEVGSPLHF. The DNA for the CDR3 is TGTGCCAGTAGTATAGAGGTTGGGTCACCCCTCCACTTT. V is TRBV19 and J is TRBJ1-6; D ambiguous. Germline loops: CDR1 LNHDA, CDR2 SQIVND (reference sequence). Trimming took 0 bases from V and 10 from J, leaving 7 bases between them. The length of the CDR3 is 13 residues.

This clonotype was counted at least ten times. The rearrangement joins TRBV7-9 to TRBJ2-6; 8 nucleotides agree with TRBD2. Per germline, CDR1 SEHNR and CDR2 FQNEAQ (reference sequence). V lost 7 bases, J lost 5 bases, and 10 bases stayed unmatched. The CDR3 loop spans 16 amino acids. The CDR3 here is CASIGLATPWANVLTF. CDR3 coding DNA: TGTGCCAGCATCGGACTAGCCACCCCCTGGGCCAACGTCCTGACTTTC.

The chain couples TRBV7-2 to TRBJ1-1, with 8 bases lining up with TRBD1. The V gene end was trimmed by 7 bases and the J gene end by 0 bases; junction bases not matched to a gene: 4. CDR3 length equals 14 residues. The germline gives CDR1 SGHTA, CDR2 FQGNSA. The CDR3 is CASTQGALNTEAFF. The CDR3, as DNA: TGTGCCAGCACCCAGGGGGCTTTGAACACTGAAGCTTTCTTT.

A note on this clonotype: This may be a read error: a much more frequent sequence differs by one nucleotide. The chain is built from TRBV29-1 and TRBJ1-6, with TRBD1 matching 7 bases. CDR1 is SQVTM and CDR2 is ANQGSEA in the germline V gene. This CDR3 is 13 amino acids long. CDR3 sequence: CSVGQGINPPLHF. CDR3 bases: TGCAGCGTTGGACAGGGCATTAATCCACCCCTCCACTTT.

Worth noting for this clonotype: This clone may be a read error of a much larger clone one base away. The rearrangement uses TRBV20-1 and TRBJ2-6; a weak D match, TRBD1 (5 bases). The CDR3 sequence is 16 residues long. Germline loops: CDR1 DFQATT, CDR2 SNEGSKA (reference sequence). The CDR3 spells CRARETASSGANVLTF. Here the CDR3 DNA reads TGCCGTGCTAGAGAGACAGCTTCCTCTGGGGCCAACGTCCTGACTTTC.

In this sample, this clonotype turned up many times. The chain combines TRBV2 with TRBJ1-1, with 7 bases lining up with TRBD1. V gave up 9 bases and J gave up 1 base; unmatched junction bases: 5. This CDR3 is 13 amino acids long. Germline lookup yields CDR1 SNHLY and CDR2 FYNNEI. The CDR3 reads CARRDRENTEAFF. In DNA, the CDR3 is TGTGCCAGAAGAGACAGGGAGAACACTGAAGCTTTCTTT.

The chain links TRBV7-9 to TRBJ1-5; D gene unclear. Per germline, CDR1 SEHNR and CDR2 FQNEAQ (reference sequence). V was cut by 5 bases and J by 4 bases, with 15 bases left in between. There are 15 residues in the CDR3. This CDR3 is CASSQRDGENQPQHF. Written as DNA, the CDR3 is TGTGCCAGCAGCCAACGGGATGGGGAGAATCAGCCCCAGCATTTT.

The genes are TRBV20-1 and TRBJ1-2; unclear D gene. This CDR3 has 13 amino acids. V was clipped by 0 bases and J by 3 bases, with 8 bases between them. Germline CDR1 and CDR2: DFQATT and SNEGSKA (reference sequence). This CDR3 reads CSAREPGDYGYTF. The CDR3 bases are TGCAGTGCTAGAGAACCTGGAGACTATGGCTACACCTTC.

The chain has TRBV24-1 and TRBJ1-2; 7 positions match TRBD1. The CDR3 extends over 15 amino acids. CDR1 and CDR2 from the germline V gene are KGHDR and SFDVKD. V shed 4 bases, J shed 4 bases, and the junction held 8 bases outside the gene matches. The CDR3: CATSDSGGPGYGYTF. For the CDR3, the DNA is TGTGCCACCAGTGACTCAGGGGGGCCTGGCTATGGCTACACCTTC.